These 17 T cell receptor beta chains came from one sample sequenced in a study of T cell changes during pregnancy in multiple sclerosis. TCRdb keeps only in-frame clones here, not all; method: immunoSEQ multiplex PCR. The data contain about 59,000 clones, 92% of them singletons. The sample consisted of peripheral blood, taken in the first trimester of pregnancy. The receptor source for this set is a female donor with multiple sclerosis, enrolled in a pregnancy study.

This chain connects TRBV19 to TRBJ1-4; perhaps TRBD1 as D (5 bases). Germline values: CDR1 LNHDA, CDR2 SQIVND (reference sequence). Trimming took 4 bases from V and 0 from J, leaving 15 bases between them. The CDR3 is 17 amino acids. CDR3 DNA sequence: TGTGCCAGTAGTAAATACAGGATGGATGCAACTAATGAAAAACTGTTTTTT. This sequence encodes CASSKYRMDATNEKLFF.

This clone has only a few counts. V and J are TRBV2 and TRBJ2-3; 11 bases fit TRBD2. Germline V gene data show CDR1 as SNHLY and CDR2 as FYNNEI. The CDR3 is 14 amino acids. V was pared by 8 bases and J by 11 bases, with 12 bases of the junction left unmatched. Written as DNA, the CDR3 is TGTGCCAGCGGGGGACCGGGACTAGCGGTGCAGCAGTATTTT. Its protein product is CASGGPGLAVQQYF.

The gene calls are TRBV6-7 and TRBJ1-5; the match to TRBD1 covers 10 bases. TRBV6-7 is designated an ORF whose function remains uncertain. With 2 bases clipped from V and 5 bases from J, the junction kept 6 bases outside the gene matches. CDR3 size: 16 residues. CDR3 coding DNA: TGTGCCAGCAGTTACCGGACAGGGGGTACACATCAGCCCCAGCATTTT. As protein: CASSYRTGGTHQPQHF.

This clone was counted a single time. The CDR3 bases are TGTGCCAGCAGCTCGTTAGCGGGACCCAGATGGAATGAGCAGTTCTTC. It translates to CASSSLAGPRWNEQFF. V gene TRBV7-9 combines with J gene TRBJ2-1; TRBD2 aligns across 8 bases. This CDR3 region has 16 residues. The germline CDR1 and CDR2 sequences are SEHNR and FQNEAQ (reference sequence). With 4 bases clipped from V and 7 bases from J, the junction kept 12 bases outside the gene matches.

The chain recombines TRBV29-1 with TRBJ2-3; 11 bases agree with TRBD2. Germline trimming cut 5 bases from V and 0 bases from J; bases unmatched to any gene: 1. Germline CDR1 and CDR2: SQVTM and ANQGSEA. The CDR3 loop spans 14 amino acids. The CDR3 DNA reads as TGCAGCGTTTGGACTAGCGGGAGCACAGATACGCAGTATTTT. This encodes CSVWTSGSTDTQYF.

CDR3: CASSSGTSGGRTYEQYF. The CDR3 bases are TGTGCCAGCAGCTCCGGGACTAGCGGGGGGCGGACCTACGAGCAGTACTTC. The V gene is TRBV7-2, the J gene TRBJ2-7; 15 bases are a match to TRBD2. With V trimmed by 4 bases and J by 2 bases, 6 bases remained unmatched. CDR1 and CDR2 (germline): SGHTA, FQGNSA. CDR3 length: 17 amino acids.

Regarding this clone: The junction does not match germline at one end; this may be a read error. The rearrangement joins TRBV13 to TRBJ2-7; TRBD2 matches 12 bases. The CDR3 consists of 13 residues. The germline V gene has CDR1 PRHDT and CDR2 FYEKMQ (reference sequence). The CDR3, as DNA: TGTGCCAGCAGCTTAGGACTAGCGGGAGGAGTAAACTTC. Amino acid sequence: CASSLGLAGGVNF.

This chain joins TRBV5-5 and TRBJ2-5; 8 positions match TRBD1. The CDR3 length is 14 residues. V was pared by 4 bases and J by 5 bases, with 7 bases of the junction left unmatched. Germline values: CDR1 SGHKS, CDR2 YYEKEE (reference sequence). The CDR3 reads CASSTGQVVETQYF. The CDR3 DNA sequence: TGTGCCAGCAGCACGGGACAGGTCGTGGAGACCCAGTACTTC.

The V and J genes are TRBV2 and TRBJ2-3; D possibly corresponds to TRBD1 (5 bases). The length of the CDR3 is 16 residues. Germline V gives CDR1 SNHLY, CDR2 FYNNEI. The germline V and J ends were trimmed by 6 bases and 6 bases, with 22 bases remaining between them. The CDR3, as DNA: TGTGCCAGCAGCGATTCAGGGTCTCCTTTAGGGGATACGCAGTATTTT. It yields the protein CASSDSGSPLGDTQYF.

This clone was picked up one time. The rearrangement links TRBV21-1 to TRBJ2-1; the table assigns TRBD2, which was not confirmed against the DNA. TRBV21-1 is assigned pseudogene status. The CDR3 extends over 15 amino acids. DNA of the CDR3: TGTGCCAGCAGCAAATCAAGCGACTCCTACAATGAGCAGTTCTTC. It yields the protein CASSKSSDSYNEQFF.

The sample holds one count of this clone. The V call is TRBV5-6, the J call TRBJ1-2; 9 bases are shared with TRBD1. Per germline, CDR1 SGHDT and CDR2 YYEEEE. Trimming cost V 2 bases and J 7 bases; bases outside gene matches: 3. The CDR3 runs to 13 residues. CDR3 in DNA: TGTGCCAGCAGCTTACAGGGGGCCCCTGGCTACACCTTC. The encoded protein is CASSLQGAPGYTF. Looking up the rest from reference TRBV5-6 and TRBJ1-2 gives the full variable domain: DAGVTQSPTHLIKTRGQQVTLRCSPKSGHDTVSWYQQALGQGPQFIFQYYEEEERQRGNFPDRFSGHQFPNYSSELNVNALLLGDSALYLCASSLQGAPGYTFGSGTRLTVV.

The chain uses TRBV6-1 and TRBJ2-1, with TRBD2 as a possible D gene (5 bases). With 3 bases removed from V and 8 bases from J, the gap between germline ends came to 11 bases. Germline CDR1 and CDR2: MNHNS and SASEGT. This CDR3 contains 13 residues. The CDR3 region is CASSETAGYEQFF. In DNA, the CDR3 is TGTGCCAGCAGTGAGACCGCGGGCTATGAGCAGTTCTTC.

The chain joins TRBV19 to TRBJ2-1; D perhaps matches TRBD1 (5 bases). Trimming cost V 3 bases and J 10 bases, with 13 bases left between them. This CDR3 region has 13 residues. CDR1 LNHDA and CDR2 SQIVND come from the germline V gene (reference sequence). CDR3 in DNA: TGTGCCAGTAGTATCCTGCCAGGGTTAGAGCAGTTCTTC. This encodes CASSILPGLEQFF. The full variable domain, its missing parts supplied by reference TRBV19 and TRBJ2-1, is DGGITQSPKYLFRKEGQNVTLSCEQNLNHDAMYWYRQDPGQGLRLIYYSQIVNDFQKGDIAEGYSVSREKKESFPLTVTSAQKNPTAFYLCASSILPGLEQFFGPGTRLTVL.

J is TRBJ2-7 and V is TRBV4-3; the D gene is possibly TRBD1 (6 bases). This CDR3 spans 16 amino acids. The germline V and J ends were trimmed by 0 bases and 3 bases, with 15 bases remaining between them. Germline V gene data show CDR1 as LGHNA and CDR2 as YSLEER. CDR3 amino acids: CASSQDHPGQGYEQYF. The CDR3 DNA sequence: TGCGCCAGCAGCCAAGATCATCCGGGACAAGGCTACGAGCAGTACTTC.

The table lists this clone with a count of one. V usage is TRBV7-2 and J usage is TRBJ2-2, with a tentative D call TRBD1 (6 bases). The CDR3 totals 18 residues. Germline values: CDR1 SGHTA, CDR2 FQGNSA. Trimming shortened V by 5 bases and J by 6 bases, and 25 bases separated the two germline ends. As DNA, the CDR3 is TGTGCCAGCAGCCTTTCCAGCACACGAACAGGGCAGGCCGGGGAGCTGTTTTTT. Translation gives CASSLSSTRTGQAGELFF.

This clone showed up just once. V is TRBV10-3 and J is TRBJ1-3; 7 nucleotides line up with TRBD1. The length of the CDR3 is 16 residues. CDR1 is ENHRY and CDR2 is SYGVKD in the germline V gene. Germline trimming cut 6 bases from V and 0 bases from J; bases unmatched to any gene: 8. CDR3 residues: CAIRPDRVNSGNTIYF. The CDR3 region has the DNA TGTGCCATCAGGCCCGACAGGGTGAACTCTGGAAACACCATATATTTT.

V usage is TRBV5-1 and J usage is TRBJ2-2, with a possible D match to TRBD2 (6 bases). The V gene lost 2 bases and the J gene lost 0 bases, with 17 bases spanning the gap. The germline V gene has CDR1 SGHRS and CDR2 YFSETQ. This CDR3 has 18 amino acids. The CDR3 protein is CASSFNWGLAPNTGELFF. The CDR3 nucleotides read TGCGCCAGCAGCTTCAACTGGGGTCTAGCGCCGAACACCGGGGAGCTGTTTTTT.